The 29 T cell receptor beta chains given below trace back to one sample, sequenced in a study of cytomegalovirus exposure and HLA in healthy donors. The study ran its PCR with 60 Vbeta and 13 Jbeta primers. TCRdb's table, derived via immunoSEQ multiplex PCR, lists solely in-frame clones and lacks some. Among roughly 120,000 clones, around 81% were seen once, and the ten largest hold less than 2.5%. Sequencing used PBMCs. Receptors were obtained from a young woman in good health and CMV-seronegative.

CDR3 sequence reads: CAGGGLGEQYF. The CDR3 DNA reads as TGTGCCGGGGGAGGTCTCGGCGAGCAGTACTTC. This sequence joins TRBV2 and TRBJ2-7; possibly TRBD2 for D (6 bases). CDR3 length: 11 residues. The V end lost 11 bases, the J end lost 6 bases, and 14 bases lay between the germline ends. Germline CDR1 SNHLY, CDR2 FYNNEI.

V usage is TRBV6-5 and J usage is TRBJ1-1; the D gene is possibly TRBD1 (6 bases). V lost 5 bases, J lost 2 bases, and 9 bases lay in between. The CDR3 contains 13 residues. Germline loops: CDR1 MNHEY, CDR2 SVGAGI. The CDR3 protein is CASSRTVNTEAFF. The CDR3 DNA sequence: TGTGCCAGCAGTCGGACAGTTAACACTGAAGCTTTCTTT.

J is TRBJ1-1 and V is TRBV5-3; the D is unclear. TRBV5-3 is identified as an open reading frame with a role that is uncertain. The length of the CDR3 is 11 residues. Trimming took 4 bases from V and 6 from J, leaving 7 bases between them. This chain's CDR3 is CARSRGPEAFF. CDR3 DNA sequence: TGTGCCAGAAGCCGAGGGCCTGAAGCTTTCTTT.

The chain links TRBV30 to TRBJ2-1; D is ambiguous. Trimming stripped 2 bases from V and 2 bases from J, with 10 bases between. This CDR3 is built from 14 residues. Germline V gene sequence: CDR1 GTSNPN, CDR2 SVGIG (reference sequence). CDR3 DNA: TGTGCCTGGAGTCGAGCATTCGCCTACAATGAGCAGTTCTTC. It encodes CAWSRAFAYNEQFF.

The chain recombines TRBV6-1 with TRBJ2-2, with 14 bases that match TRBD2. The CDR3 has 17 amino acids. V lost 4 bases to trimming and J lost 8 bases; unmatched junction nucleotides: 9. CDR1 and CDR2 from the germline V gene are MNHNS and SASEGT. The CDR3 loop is CASSASGLAGDRGELFF. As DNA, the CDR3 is TGTGCCAGCAGTGCATCGGGACTAGCGGGAGATAGAGGGGAGCTGTTTTTT.

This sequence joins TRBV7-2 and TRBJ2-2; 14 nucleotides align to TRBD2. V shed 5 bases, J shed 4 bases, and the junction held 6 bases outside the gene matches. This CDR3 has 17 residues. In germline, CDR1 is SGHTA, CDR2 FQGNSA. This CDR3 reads CASSPGTSGRITGELFF. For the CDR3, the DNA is TGTGCCAGCAGCCCTGGGACTAGCGGGAGAATCACCGGGGAGCTGTTTTTT.

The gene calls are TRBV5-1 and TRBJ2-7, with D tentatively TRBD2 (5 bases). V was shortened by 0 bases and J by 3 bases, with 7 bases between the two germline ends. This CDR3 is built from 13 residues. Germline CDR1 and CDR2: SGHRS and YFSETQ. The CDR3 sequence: CASSLGGYYEQYF. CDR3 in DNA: TGCGCCAGCAGCTTGGGAGGGTACTACGAGCAGTACTTC.

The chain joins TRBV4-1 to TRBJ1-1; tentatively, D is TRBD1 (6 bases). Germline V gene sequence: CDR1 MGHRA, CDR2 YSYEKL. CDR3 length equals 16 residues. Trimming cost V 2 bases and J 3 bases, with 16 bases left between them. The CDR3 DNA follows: TGCGCCAGCAGCCAACCCGGAGACAGGTCCGACACTGAAGCTTTCTTT. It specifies CASSQPGDRSDTEAFF.

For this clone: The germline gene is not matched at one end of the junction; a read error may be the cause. As DNA, the CDR3 is TGCGCCAGCAGCTTAAGGTCTAGCGCCAATGACCAGTTCTTC. Its protein product is CASSLRSSANDQFF. The chain combines TRBV5-1 with TRBJ2-1, with D maybe TRBD2 (6 bases). Germline CDR1 SGHRS, CDR2 YFSETQ. This CDR3 has 14 residues.

In DNA form, the CDR3 reads TGCGCCAGCAGCTTGGAAGGCGGGAATCCCAATGAGCAGTTCTTC. This gives the protein CASSLEGGNPNEQFF. The chain joins TRBV5-1 to TRBJ2-1, with D perhaps matching TRBD2 (6 bases). Germline CDR1 reads SGHRS; CDR2 reads YFSETQ. The ends were cut back, 0 bases at V and 6 bases at J, with 13 bases in the middle. The CDR3 contains 15 residues.

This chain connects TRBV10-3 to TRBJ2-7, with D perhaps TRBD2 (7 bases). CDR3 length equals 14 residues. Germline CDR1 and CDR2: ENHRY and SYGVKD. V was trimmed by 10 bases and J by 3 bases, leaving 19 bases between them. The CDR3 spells CATERGGSGYEQYF. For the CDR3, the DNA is TGTGCCACCGAGAGGGGGGGTAGCGGCTACGAGCAGTACTTC.

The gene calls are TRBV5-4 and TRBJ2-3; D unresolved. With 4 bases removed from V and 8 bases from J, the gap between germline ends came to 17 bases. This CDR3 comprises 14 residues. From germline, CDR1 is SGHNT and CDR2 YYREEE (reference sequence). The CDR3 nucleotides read TGTGCCAGCAGCGCGACTCGCTATTTAGCTACGCAGTATTTT. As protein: CASSATRYLATQYF.

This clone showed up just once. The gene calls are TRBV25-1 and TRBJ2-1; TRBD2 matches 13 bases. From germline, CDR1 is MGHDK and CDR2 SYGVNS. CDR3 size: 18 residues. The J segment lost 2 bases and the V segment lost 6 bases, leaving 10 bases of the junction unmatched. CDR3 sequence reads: CASRATRTSGSPYNEQFF. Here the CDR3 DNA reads TGTGCCAGCAGAGCCACCCGGACTAGCGGGAGTCCCTACAATGAGCAGTTCTTC.

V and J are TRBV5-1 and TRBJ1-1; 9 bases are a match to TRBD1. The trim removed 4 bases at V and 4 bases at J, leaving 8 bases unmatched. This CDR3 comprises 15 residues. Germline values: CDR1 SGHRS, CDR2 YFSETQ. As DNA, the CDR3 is TGCGCCAGCAGCCCAGACAGGGGGGTGGGCACTGAAGCTTTCTTT. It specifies CASSPDRGVGTEAFF. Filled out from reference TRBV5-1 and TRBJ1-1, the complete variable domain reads KAGVTQTPRYLIKTRGQQVTLSCSPISGHRSVSWYQQTPGQGLQFLFEYFSETQRNKGNFPGRFSGRQFSNSRSEMNVSTLELGDSALYLCASSPDRGVGTEAFFGQGTRLTVV.

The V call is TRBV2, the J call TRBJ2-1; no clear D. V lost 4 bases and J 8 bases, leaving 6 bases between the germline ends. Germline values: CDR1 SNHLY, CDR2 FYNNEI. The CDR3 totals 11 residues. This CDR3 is CASSVSYEQFF. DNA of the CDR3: TGTGCCAGCAGTGTGAGCTATGAGCAGTTCTTC.

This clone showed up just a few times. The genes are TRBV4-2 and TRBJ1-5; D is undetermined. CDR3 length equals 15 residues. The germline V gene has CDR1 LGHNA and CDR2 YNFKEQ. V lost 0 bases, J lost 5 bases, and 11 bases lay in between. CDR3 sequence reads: CASSQDWQVYQPQHF. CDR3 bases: TGTGCCAGCAGCCAAGATTGGCAGGTTTATCAGCCCCAGCATTTT.

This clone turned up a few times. The CDR3 sequence is CASSLTVGYGYTF. The CDR3 DNA sequence: TGTGCCAGCAGCCTGACAGTTGGCTATGGCTACACCTTC. The chain joins TRBV6-5 to TRBJ1-2; a possible D gene is TRBD1 (5 bases). The V and J ends lost 6 bases and 4 bases respectively, with 12 bases between them. CDR1 MNHEY and CDR2 SVGAGI come from the germline V gene. The CDR3 is made up of 13 amino acids.

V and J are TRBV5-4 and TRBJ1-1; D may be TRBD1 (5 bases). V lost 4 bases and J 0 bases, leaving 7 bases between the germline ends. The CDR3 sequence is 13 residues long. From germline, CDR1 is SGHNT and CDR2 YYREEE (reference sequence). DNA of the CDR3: TGTGCCAGCAGCCAACAGGTGAACACTGAAGCTTTCTTT. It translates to CASSQQVNTEAFF.

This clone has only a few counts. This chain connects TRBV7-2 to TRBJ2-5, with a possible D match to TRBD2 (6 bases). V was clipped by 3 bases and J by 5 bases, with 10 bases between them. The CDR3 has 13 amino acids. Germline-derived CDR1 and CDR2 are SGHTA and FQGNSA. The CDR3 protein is CASSFGGGETQYF. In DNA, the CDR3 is TGTGCCAGCAGCTTCGGGGGTGGGGAGACCCAGTACTTC.

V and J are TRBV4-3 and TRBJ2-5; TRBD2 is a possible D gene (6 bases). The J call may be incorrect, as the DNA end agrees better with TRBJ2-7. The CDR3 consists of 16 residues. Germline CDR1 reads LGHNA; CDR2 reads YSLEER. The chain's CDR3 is CASSQEDLASTYEQYF. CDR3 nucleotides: TGCGCCAGCAGCCAAGAAGATCTAGCGAGTACCTACGAGCAGTACTTC.

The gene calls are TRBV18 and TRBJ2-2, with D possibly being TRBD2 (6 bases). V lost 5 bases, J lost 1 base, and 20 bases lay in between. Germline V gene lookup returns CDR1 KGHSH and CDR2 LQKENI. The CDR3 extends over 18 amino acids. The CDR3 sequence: CASSGGSGRNKNTGELFF. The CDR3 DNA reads TGTGCCAGCTCAGGGGGTAGCGGACGAAATAAGAACACCGGGGAGCTGTTTTTT.

The CDR3 DNA follows: TGTGCCAGCAGCTTAACGCGGGAGGGCAATGAGCAGTTCTTC. Translation gives CASSLTREGNEQFF. The chain combines TRBV11-3 with TRBJ2-1; 9 nucleotides agree with TRBD2. The germline V gene has CDR1 SGHNT and CDR2 YENEEA. With 2 bases clipped from V and 6 bases from J, the junction kept 2 bases outside the gene matches. This CDR3 comprises 14 residues.

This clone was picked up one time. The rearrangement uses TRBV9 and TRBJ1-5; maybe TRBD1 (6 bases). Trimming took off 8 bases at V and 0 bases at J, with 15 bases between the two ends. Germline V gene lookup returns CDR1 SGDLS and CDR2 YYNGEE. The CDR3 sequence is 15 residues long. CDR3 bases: TGTGCCAGTTCGAAGGGGGAGTATAGCAATCAGCCCCAGCATTTT. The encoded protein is CASSKGEYSNQPQHF.

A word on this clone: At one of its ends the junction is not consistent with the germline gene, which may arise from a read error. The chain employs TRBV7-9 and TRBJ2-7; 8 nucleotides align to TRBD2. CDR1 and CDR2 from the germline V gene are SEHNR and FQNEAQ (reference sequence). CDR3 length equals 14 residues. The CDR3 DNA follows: TGTTCCAGCTGTCATAGCGGGACTTTTTACGAGCAGTACTTC. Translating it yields CSSCHSGTFYEQYF.

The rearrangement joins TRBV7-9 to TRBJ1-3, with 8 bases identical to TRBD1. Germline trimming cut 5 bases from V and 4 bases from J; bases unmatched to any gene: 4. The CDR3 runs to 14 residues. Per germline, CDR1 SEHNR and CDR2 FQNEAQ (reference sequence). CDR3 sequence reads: CASSRRDRGNTIYF. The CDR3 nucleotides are TGTGCCAGCAGCCGCCGGGACAGGGGAAACACCATATATTTT. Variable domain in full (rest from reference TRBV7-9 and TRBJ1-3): DTGVSQNPRHKITKRGQNVTFRCDPISEHNRLYWYRQTLGQGPEFLTYFQNEAQLEKSRLLSDRFSAERPKGSFSTLEIQRTEQGDSAMYLCASSRRDRGNTIYFGEGSWLTVV.

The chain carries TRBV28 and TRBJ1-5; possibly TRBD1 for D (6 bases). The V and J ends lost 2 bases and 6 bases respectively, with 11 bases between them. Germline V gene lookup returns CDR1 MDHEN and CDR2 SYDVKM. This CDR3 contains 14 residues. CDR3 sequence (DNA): TGTGCCAGCAGTTTAGGGGGCAGTTTTCAGCCCCAGCATTTT. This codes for CASSLGGSFQPQHF. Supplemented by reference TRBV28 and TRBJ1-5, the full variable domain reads DVKVTQSSRYLVKRTGEKVFLECVQDMDHENMFWYRQDPGLGLRLIYFSYDVKMKEKGDIPEGYSVSREKKERFSLILESASTNQTSMYLCASSLGGSFQPQHFGDGTRLSIL.

The CDR3 sequence: CASSETGTPYEQYF. The CDR3 DNA reads TGTGCCAGCAGCGAGACAGGTACCCCCTACGAGCAGTACTTC. The genes are TRBV9 and TRBJ2-7, with D perhaps TRBD1 (6 bases). The CDR3 consists of 14 residues. Trimming took 3 bases from V and 2 from J, leaving 12 bases between them. Germline CDR1 reads SGDLS; CDR2 reads YYNGEE.

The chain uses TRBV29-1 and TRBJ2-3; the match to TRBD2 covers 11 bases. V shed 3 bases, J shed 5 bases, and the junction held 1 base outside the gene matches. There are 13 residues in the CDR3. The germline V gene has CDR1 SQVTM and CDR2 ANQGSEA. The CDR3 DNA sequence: TGCAGCGTTGACCTAGCGGGGGGAGATACGCAGTATTTT. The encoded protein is CSVDLAGGDTQYF.

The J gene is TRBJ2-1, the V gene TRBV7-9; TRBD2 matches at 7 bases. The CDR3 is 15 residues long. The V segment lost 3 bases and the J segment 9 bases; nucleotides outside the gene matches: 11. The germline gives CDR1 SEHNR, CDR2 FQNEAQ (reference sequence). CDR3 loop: CASSFYGGGHGEQFF. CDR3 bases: TGTGCCAGCAGCTTCTACGGGGGAGGGCATGGTGAGCAGTTCTTC.